Below, 28 T cell receptor beta chains from the same sample are listed, as sequenced in a study of blood T cell repertoires in COVID-19 (dated by TCRdb to 2018 to 2021). Library creation used the immunoSEQ multiplex PCR assay. In its TCRdb copy, this immuneACCESS table keeps in-frame sequences only and misses some clones. Where compared with another copy, unresolved V genes explain less than half of these, and the others have no known cause. Counted in this sample were a few hundred thousand clones; 85% to 90% of them appeared once. The ten largest clones capture approximately 9% of the sample. Sequencing was performed on PBMCs or T cells enriched from blood (not recorded which). Receptors were obtained from a man aged 40-49 years who had recovered from COVID-19.

The V call is TRBV12-3 or TRBV12-4, the J call TRBJ1-2, with D unresolved. V was pared by 4 bases and J by 6 bases, with 12 bases between. This CDR3 region has 13 residues. The CDR3 DNA reads TGTGCCAGCAGTTCTTCCGGGGAGAATGGCTACACCTTC. This translates into CASSSSGENGYTF.

J is TRBJ1-1 and V is TRBV28; unclear D gene. The germline CDR1 and CDR2 sequences are MDHEN and SYDVKM. The V gene lost 5 bases and the J gene lost 2 bases, with 15 bases spanning the gap. The CDR3 covers 15 residues. The CDR3 DNA follows: TGTGCCAGCAGTCCTCCGGATGTGGGCAACACTGAAGCTTTCTTT. It codes for CASSPPDVGNTEAFF.

This clone was found once. The genes are TRBV4-1 and TRBJ2-5; 7 bases line up with TRBD2. V lost 0 bases, J lost 5 bases, and 6 bases stayed unmatched. In germline, CDR1 is MGHRA, CDR2 YSYEKL. The CDR3 is 15 amino acids. The CDR3 sequence: CASSQDGTKEETQYF. CDR3 DNA sequence: TGCGCCAGCAGCCAAGATGGGACTAAGGAGGAGACCCAGTACTTC.

V is TRBV27 and J is TRBJ2-3, with TRBD2 matching 11 bases. V shed 3 bases and J 1 base; nucleotides not matched to a gene: 6. The CDR3 extends over 17 amino acids. Germline values: CDR1 MNHEY, CDR2 SMNVEV (reference sequence). The chain's CDR3 is CASSFMTSGTGTDTQYF. The CDR3 DNA follows: TGTGCCAGCAGTTTTATGACTAGCGGGACTGGCACAGATACGCAGTATTTT.

V and J are TRBV2 and TRBJ1-3, with TRBD1 as a possible D gene (5 bases). The CDR3 consists of 15 residues. The germline V and J ends were trimmed by 6 bases and 8 bases, with 20 bases remaining between them. CDR1 is SNHLY, CDR2 FYNNEI, per germline. The CDR3 is CASRGRQPLVDTIYF. The CDR3 bases are TGTGCCAGCAGGGGTCGACAGCCGCTCGTGGACACCATATATTTT.

In this sample, this clone turned up once. The V and J genes are TRBV9 and TRBJ1-3; perhaps TRBD1 as D (5 bases). CDR3 length: 17 amino acids. V shed 4 bases and J shed 4 bases, with 21 bases lying between them. In germline, CDR1 is SGDLS, CDR2 YYNGEE. The CDR3 region is CASSPRGRDNGGNTIYF. CDR3 DNA: TGTGCCAGCAGCCCCCGGGGGAGAGATAACGGGGGAAACACCATATATTTT.

This chain joins TRBV7-9 and TRBJ2-2, with D tentatively TRBD1 (6 bases). Germline V CDR1 and CDR2: SEHNR, FQNEAQ (reference sequence). The CDR3 extends over 15 amino acids. The V end lost 7 bases, the J end lost 1 base, and 13 bases lay between the germline ends. CDR3 amino acids: CASKSGAMNTGELFF. CDR3 nucleotide sequence: TGTGCCAGCAAATCAGGGGCGATGAACACCGGGGAGCTGTTTTTT.

V and J are TRBV9 and TRBJ2-2; 9 nucleotides line up with TRBD1. Germline values: CDR1 SGDLS, CDR2 YYNGEE. The CDR3 is 13 residues long. Trimming cost V 3 bases and J 7 bases; bases outside gene matches: 1. CDR3 protein: CASSGQGVGELFF. CDR3 bases: TGTGCCAGCAGCGGACAGGGGGTCGGGGAGCTGTTTTTT. The whole variable domain, remainder taken from reference TRBV9 and TRBJ2-2, is DSGVTQTPKHLITATGQRVTLRCSPRSGDLSVYWYQQSLDQGLQFLIQYYNGEERAKGNILERFSAQQFPDLHSELNLSSLELGDSALYFCASSGQGVGELFFGEGSRLTVL.

V gene TRBV6-5 combines with J gene TRBJ1-4, with TRBD1 matching over 7 bases. Germline V gene lookup returns CDR1 MNHEY and CDR2 SVGAGI. CDR3 length: 15 residues. V lost 6 bases and J lost 4; bases outside the gene matches: 8. CDR3 amino acids: CASRPGDRINEKLFF. The CDR3, as DNA: TGTGCCAGCAGGCCGGGGGACAGAATTAATGAAAAACTGTTTTTT.

This chain uses TRBV9 with TRBJ2-5; 7 positions match TRBD1. This CDR3 has 14 amino acids. Germline V CDR1 and CDR2: SGDLS, YYNGEE. With V trimmed by 2 bases and J by 5 bases, 6 bases remained unmatched. For the CDR3, the DNA is TGTGCCAGCAGCGTCAGAGGGGGCGGGGAGACCCAGTACTTC. Translation: CASSVRGGGETQYF.

The chain is built from TRBV5-1 and TRBJ2-1; no definite D call. CDR1 and CDR2 (germline): SGHRS, YFSETQ. The CDR3 totals 13 residues. V was cut by 0 bases and J by 8 bases, with 9 bases left in between. Written as DNA, the CDR3 is TGCGCCAGCAGCTTGGTATCCCGTTATGAGCAGTTCTTC. Its translation: CASSLVSRYEQFF.

In nucleotides, the CDR3 is TGCGCCAGCAGCAATGGACAGGGCTGGACTGAAGCTTTCTTT. Translated: CASSNGQGWTEAFF. This rearrangement joins TRBV5-1 to TRBJ1-1; 8 bases agree with TRBD1. Germline V gene lookup returns CDR1 SGHRS and CDR2 YFSETQ. This CDR3 is built from 14 residues. The trim removed 4 bases at V and 5 bases at J, leaving 7 bases unmatched.

The chain has TRBV27 and TRBJ2-7, with 11 nucleotides matching TRBD1. Trimming at V came to 6 bases and at J to 7 bases, leaving 11 bases not matched to a gene. The CDR3 consists of 15 residues. Germline lookup yields CDR1 MNHEY and CDR2 SMNVEV (reference sequence). The CDR3 DNA reads TGTGCCAGCAGCCCTCTCGGGACAGGGGGATATGAGCAGTACTTC. Its protein product is CASSPLGTGGYEQYF.

The chain is built from TRBV21-1 and TRBJ2-3; no DNA check was done on the table's D call, TRBD2. TRBV21-1 is designated a pseudogene. The CDR3 length is 19 residues. In DNA, the CDR3 is TGTGCCAGCAGCAAAGAGGTACAGCGGGAGGGTTCAGGCACAGATACGCAGTATTTT. This sequence encodes CASSKEVQREGSGTDTQYF.

The chain carries TRBV5-1 and TRBJ1-6, with D possibly TRBD1 on 6 matching bases. The CDR3 consists of 16 residues. Trimming shortened V by 0 bases and J by 7 bases, and 14 bases separated the two germline ends. Germline assignment: CDR1 SGHRS and CDR2 YFSETQ. This chain's CDR3 is CASSLEAGASNSPLHF. DNA for the CDR3: TGCGCCAGCAGCTTGGAGGCAGGGGCATCGAATTCACCCCTCCACTTT.

The rearrangement uses TRBV3-1 (or the pseudogene TRBV3-2) and TRBJ1-1; 10 bases fit TRBD1. Unmatched junction bases numbered 5, after V lost 4 bases and J lost 3 bases. The CDR3 has 15 residues. From germline, CDR1 is LGHDT and CDR2 YNNKEL (reference sequence). CDR3 amino acids: CASSPRGTGDTEAFF. The CDR3 DNA sequence: TGTGCCAGCAGCCCTAGGGGGACAGGGGACACTGAAGCTTTCTTT.

The chain joins TRBV19 to TRBJ1-1; D may be TRBD1 (6 bases). CDR3 length equals 13 residues. Germline CDR1 and CDR2: LNHDA and SQIVND (reference sequence). V was cut by 6 bases and J by 8 bases, with 16 bases left in between. CDR3 loop: CASSWTVETEAFF. As DNA, the CDR3 is TGTGCCAGTAGCTGGACAGTGGAAACGGAAGCTTTCTTT.

This chain connects TRBV27 to TRBJ2-1, with D hard to call. The CDR3 runs 15 residues. Trimming took off 6 bases at V and 6 bases at J, with 18 bases between the two ends. In germline, CDR1 is MNHEY, CDR2 SMNVEV (reference sequence). DNA of the CDR3: TGTGCCAGCAGCACTTTCCCCTCTAGATCCAATGAGCAGTTCTTC. Translating it yields CASSTFPSRSNEQFF.

The rearrangement joins TRBV9 to TRBJ1-4; unclear D gene. Trimming left V 0 bases short and J 4 bases short, with 10 bases between. Germline V gene sequence: CDR1 SGDLS, CDR2 YYNGEE. This CDR3 is 15 amino acids long. The CDR3 DNA follows: TGTGCCAGCAGCGTAGGTCTGGGCAGTAATGAAAAACTGTTTTTT. This encodes CASSVGLGSNEKLFF. Full variable domain (remainder filled in from reference TRBV9 and TRBJ1-4): DSGVTQTPKHLITATGQRVTLRCSPRSGDLSVYWYQQSLDQGLQFLIQYYNGEERAKGNILERFSAQQFPDLHSELNLSSLELGDSALYFCASSVGLGSNEKLFFGSGTQLSVL.

CDR3 in amino acids: CASSEFSTSPSRDTQYF. The CDR3 DNA reads as TGTGCCAGCAGTGAATTTTCTACTAGCCCTAGTAGGGATACGCAGTATTTT. The rearrangement joins TRBV2 to TRBJ2-3; tentative D call: TRBD2 (6 bases). Per germline, CDR1 SNHLY and CDR2 FYNNEI. The V and J ends lost 2 bases and 6 bases respectively, with 21 bases between them. This CDR3 spans 17 amino acids.

CDR3 amino acids: CASSTNVGLAGHEQYF. The CDR3 DNA follows: TGTGCCAGCAGCACGAACGTGGGACTAGCGGGACACGAGCAGTACTTC. J is TRBJ2-7 and V is TRBV7-9; 13 bases are a match to TRBD2. Germline V lookup: CDR1 SEHNR, CDR2 FQNEAQ (reference sequence). The CDR3 sequence is 16 residues long. V shed 5 bases, J shed 5 bases, and the junction held 9 bases outside the gene matches.

J is TRBJ2-1 and V is TRBV30; D is perhaps TRBD1 (6 bases). V lost 0 bases, J lost 5 bases, and 17 bases lay in between. The CDR3 runs to 16 residues. Germline loops: CDR1 GTSNPN, CDR2 SVGIG (reference sequence). CDR3 region: CAWSVLFGQGHNEQFF. The CDR3, as DNA: TGTGCCTGGAGTGTTTTATTTGGGCAGGGGCACAATGAGCAGTTCTTC.

The J gene is TRBJ2-3, the V gene TRBV2; TRBD2 agrees at 7 bases. Germline loops: CDR1 SNHLY, CDR2 FYNNEI. This CDR3 comprises 13 residues. Losses at the gene ends were 3 bases for V and 3 bases for J; bases not matched to a gene: 0. The CDR3 here is CASSDGGTDTQYF. The CDR3 nucleotides are TGTGCCAGCAGTGACGGGGGGACAGATACGCAGTATTTT.

The rearrangement uses TRBV9 and TRBJ2-5, with a tentative D call TRBD1 (5 bases). Germline CDR1 and CDR2: SGDLS and YYNGEE. Trimming pared 6 bases from V and 1 base from J, leaving 16 bases between. There are 15 residues in the CDR3. The CDR3 loop reads CASTARAGFQETQYF. The DNA of the CDR3 is TGTGCCAGCACCGCCAGAGCAGGGTTCCAAGAGACCCAGTACTTC.

A few counts support this clone. This chain connects TRBV7-2 to TRBJ2-7, with 7 bases identical to TRBD1. The junction had 6 bases not matched to a gene; V was cut back by 8 bases and J by 2 bases. The CDR3 runs 13 residues. CDR1 is SGHTA and CDR2 is FQGNSA in the germline V gene. This chain's CDR3 is CASERTGAYEQYF. In DNA form, the CDR3 reads TGTGCCAGCGAACGGACAGGAGCCTACGAGCAGTACTTC.

V is TRBV6-4 and J is TRBJ1-1; 7 bases fit TRBD1. CDR1 and CDR2 from the germline V gene are MRHNA and SNTAGT. The CDR3 length is 16 residues. With 10 bases clipped from V and 3 bases from J, the junction kept 17 bases outside the gene matches. Here the CDR3 DNA reads TGTGCCATACTCAGGGGGATCGGTAATTCAGACACTGAAGCTTTCTTT. As protein: CAILRGIGNSDTEAFF.

This clone was counted once. In nucleotides, the CDR3 is TGCGCCAGCAGCGTGACAGGGCGAAACTCTGGAAACACCATATATTTT. Translated, it gives CASSVTGRNSGNTIYF. The V call is TRBV5-1, the J call TRBJ1-3, with TRBD1 matching over 7 bases. The CDR3 spans 16 residues. Trimming at V came to 4 bases and at J to 0 bases, leaving 7 bases not matched to a gene. Germline values: CDR1 SGHRS, CDR2 YFSETQ.

The rearrangement links TRBV7-2 to TRBJ1-2, with 7 bases identical to TRBD1. Trimming took 2 bases from V and 8 from J; bases not matched to a gene: 8. Germline CDR1 is SGHTA and CDR2 is FQGNSA. The CDR3 runs to 14 residues. The CDR3 sequence is CASSLPEGARGYTF. CDR3 sequence (DNA): TGTGCCAGCAGCTTACCCGAGGGGGCTCGCGGCTACACCTTC.